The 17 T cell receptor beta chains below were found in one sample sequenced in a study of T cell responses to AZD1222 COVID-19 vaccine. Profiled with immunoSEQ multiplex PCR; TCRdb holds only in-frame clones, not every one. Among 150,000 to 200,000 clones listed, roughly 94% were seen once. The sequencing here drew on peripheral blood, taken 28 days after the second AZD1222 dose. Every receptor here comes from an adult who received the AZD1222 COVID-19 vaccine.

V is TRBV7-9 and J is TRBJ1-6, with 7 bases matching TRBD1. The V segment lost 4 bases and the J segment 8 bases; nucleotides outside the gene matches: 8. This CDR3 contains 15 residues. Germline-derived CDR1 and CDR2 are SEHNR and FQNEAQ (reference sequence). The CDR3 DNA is TGTGCCAGCAGCTCGACTACAGGGGCGGATTCACCCCTCCACTTT. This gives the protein CASSSTTGADSPLHF.

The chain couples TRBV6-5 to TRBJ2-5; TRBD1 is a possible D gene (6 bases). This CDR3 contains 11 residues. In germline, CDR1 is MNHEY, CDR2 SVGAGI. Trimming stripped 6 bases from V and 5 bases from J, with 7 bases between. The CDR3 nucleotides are TGTGCCAGCAGCCAGGGGGAGACCCAGTACTTC. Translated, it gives CASSQGETQYF.

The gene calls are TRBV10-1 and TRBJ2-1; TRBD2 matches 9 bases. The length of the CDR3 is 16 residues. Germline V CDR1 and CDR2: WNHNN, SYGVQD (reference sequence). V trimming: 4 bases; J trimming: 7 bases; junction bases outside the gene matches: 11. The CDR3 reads CASSVFLAGDRNEQFF. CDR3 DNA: TGCGCCAGCAGTGTGTTCTTAGCGGGAGACCGGAATGAGCAGTTCTTC.

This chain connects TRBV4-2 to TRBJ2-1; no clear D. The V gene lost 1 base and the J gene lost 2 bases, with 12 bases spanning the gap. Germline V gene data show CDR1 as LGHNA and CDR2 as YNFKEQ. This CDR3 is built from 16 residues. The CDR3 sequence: CASSQAVGPPYNEQFF. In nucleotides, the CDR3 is TGTGCCAGCAGCCAAGCCGTCGGGCCACCCTACAATGAGCAGTTCTTC.

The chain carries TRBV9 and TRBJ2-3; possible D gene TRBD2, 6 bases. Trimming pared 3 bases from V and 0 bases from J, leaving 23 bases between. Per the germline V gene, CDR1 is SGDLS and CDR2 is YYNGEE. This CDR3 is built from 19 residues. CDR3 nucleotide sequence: TGTGCCAGCAGCGCTTCCGGGACTCGGCTAGCAGTAAGCACAGATACGCAGTATTTT. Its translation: CASSASGTRLAVSTDTQYF.

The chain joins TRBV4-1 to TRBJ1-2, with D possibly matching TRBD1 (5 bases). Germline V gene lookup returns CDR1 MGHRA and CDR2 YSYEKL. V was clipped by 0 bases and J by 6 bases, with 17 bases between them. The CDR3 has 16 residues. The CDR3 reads CASSQDMKGPGDGYTF. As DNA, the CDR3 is TGCGCCAGCAGCCAAGATATGAAAGGGCCGGGGGATGGCTACACCTTC.

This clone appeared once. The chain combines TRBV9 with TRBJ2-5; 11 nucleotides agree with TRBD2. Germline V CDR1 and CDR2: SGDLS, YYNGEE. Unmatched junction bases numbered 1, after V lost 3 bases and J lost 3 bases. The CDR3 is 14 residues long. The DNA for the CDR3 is TGTGCCAGCAGCGAGGGACTAGCGGAAGAGACCCAGTACTTC. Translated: CASSEGLAEETQYF.

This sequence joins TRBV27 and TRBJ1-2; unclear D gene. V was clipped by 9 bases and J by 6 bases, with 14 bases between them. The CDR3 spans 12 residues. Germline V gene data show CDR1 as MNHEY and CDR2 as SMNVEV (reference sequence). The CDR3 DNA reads TGTGCCAGACTCGGGGTTGGCGATGGCTACACCTTC. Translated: CARLGVGDGYTF.

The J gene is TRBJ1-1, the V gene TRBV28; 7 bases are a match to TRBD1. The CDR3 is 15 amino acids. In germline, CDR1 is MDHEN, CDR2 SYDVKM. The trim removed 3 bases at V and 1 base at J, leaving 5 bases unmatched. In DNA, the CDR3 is TGTGCCAGCAGTTTGAGGGGGCCAGGGAACACTGAAGCTTTCTTT. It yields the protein CASSLRGPGNTEAFF. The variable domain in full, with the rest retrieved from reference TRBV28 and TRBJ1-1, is DVKVTQSSRYLVKRTGEKVFLECVQDMDHENMFWYRQDPGLGLRLIYFSYDVKMKEKGDIPEGYSVSREKKERFSLILESASTNQTSMYLCASSLRGPGNTEAFFGQGTRLTVV.

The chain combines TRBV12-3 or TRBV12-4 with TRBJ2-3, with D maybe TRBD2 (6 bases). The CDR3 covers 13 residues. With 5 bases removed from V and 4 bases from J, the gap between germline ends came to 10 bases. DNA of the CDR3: TGTGCCAGCAGTCCAGGACTATCAGATACGCAGTATTTT. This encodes CASSPGLSDTQYF.

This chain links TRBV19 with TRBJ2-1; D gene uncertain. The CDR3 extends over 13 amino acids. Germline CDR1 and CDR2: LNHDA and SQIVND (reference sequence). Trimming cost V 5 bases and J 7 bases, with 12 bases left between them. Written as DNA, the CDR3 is TGTGCCAGTAGTGGCTGGGGTAGGAATGAGCAGTTCTTC. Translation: CASSGWGRNEQFF.

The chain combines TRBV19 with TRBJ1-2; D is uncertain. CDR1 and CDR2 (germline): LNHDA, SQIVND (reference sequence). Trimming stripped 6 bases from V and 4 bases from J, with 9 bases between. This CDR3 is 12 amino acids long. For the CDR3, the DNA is TGTGCCAGTAGCCCTTTGGGCTATGGCTACACCTTC. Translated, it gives CASSPLGYGYTF.

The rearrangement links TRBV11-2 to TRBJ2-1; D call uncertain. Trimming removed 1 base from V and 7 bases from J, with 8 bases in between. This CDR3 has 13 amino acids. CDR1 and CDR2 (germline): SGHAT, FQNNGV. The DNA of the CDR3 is TGTGCCAGCAGCTTAGGCGAGAGTAATGAGCAGTTCTTC. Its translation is CASSLGESNEQFF.

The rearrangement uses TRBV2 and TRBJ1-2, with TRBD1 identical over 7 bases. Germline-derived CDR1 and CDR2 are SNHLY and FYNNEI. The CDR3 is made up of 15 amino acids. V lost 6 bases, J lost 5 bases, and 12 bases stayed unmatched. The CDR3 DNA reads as TGTGCCAGCAGCGGACGGAGGGGGCTAACTTATGGCTACACCTTC. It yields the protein CASSGRRGLTYGYTF.

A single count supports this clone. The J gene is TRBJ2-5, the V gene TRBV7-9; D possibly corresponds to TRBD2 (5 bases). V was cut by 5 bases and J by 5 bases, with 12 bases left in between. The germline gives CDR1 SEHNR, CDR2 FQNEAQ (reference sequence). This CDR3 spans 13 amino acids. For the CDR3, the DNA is TGTGCCAGCAGCGTCGGCAGAGGGGAGACCCAGTACTTC. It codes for CASSVGRGETQYF.

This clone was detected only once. Here the CDR3 DNA reads TGTGCCAGTAGTATCCGACAGGGTAAAGCTTTCTTT. Encoded protein: CASSIRQGKAFF. This chain links TRBV19 with TRBJ1-1; the match to TRBD1 covers 7 bases. CDR3 size: 12 residues. CDR1 is LNHDA, CDR2 SQIVND, per germline (reference sequence). V trimming: 3 bases; J trimming: 9 bases; junction bases outside the gene matches: 4. Full variable domain (rest looked up from reference TRBV19 and TRBJ1-1): DGGITQSPKYLFRKEGQNVTLSCEQNLNHDAMYWYRQDPGQGLRLIYYSQIVNDFQKGDIAEGYSVSREKKESFPLTVTSAQKNPTAFYLCASSIRQGKAFFGQGTRLTVV.

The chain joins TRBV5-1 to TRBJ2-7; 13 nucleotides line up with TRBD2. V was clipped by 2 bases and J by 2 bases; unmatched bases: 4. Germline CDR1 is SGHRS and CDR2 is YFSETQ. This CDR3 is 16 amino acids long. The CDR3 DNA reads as TGCGCCAGCAGCTTACTAGCGGGGGGGTCTGCCTACGAGCAGTACTTC. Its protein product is CASSLLAGGSAYEQYF.